This T cell receptor (beta chain) was captured by sequencing in a study of blood T cell repertoires in COVID-19. Per the study methods: Reference gene primer amplification in the assay estimated nucleated cell counts. TCRdb's copy holds only in-frame clones and misses some; the assay was immunoSEQ multiplex PCR. That table is the source of V, J and clone size, and D and trimming were worked out from the DNA. This table holds some 460,000 clones, around nine tenths found once. This CDR3 contains 13 residues. Unmatched junction bases numbered 6, after V lost 5 bases and J lost 6 bases. The germline V gene encodes CDR1 PRHDT and CDR2 FYEKMQ (reference sequence). This clone was seen a single time.

The chain has TRBV13 and TRBJ2-7; 8 bases line up with TRBD2. The clonotype was recovered from a young woman with acute COVID-19. Input material: PBMCs or T cells enriched from blood (not recorded which). The CDR3 loop is CASSPRGGGEQYF. In DNA form, the CDR3 reads TGTGCCAGCAGCCCCCGGGGGGGCGGCGAGCAGTACTTC.